This T cell receptor (beta chain) came from a study of blood T cell repertoires in COVID-19. This clone was found a few times. Individuals drawn from approximately 26 US areas were roughly 18 to 89 years old. Either two negative PCRs, clearance, or symptom resolution qualified Cohort 3 donors as recovered. The authors' processing: Cell counts per sample came from amplifying reference gene primers. Profiled with immunoSEQ multiplex PCR; TCRdb holds only in-frame clones, not every one. The V and J calls and clone size come from that table; D and trimming were worked out from the DNA. The sample carries over 250,000 clones, more than 70% recorded once. The sequenced sample consisted of PBMCs or T cells enriched from blood (not recorded which). The source of this sequence is a woman aged 25 to 45 who had recovered from COVID-19.

For the CDR3, the DNA is TGCAGCGTTGGACAGTTCTCTGGAAACACCATATATTTT. As protein: CSVGQFSGNTIYF. The chain carries TRBV29-1 and TRBJ1-3; a weak D match, TRBD1 (5 bases). Deletions cut 4 bases from V and 0 bases from J, with 7 bases between. CDR1 is SQVTM, CDR2 ANQGSEA, per germline. The CDR3 runs to 13 residues.